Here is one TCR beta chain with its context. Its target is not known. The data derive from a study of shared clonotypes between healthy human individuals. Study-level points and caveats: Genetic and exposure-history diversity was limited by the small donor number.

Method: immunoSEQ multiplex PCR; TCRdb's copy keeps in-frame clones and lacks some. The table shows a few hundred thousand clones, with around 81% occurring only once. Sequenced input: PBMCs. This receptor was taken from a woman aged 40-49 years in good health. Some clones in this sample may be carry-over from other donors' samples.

As DNA, the CDR3 is TGTGCCAGCAGTGAATACGGGAGGACATCGAGCTCTGGAAACACCATATATTTT. It codes for CASSEYGRTSSSGNTIYF. The rearrangement links TRBV25-1 to TRBJ1-3; weak D call: TRBD1 (5 bases). The germline V gene has CDR1 MGHDK and CDR2 SYGVNS. The V gene lost 0 bases and the J gene lost 0 bases, with 15 bases spanning the gap. The CDR3 covers 18 residues.